These T cell receptor beta chains were read from a single sample in a study of blood T cell repertoires in COVID-19. This table comes from immunoSEQ multiplex PCR, and its TCRdb copy is limited to in-frame clones, with some not included. The repertoire holds roughly 250,000 clones, with 75% to 90% as singletons. Material for sequencing was peripheral blood. These receptors were obtained from a human donor in a cohort sampled during active COVID-19. The conserved cysteine and the conserved F or W are not part of the CDR3 here.

CDR3 protein | V gene
ASSQGTGAEAF | TRBV4-3
ASSPAGLHYEQY | TRBV7-9
ASSWTGRDPPLH | TRBV6-4
ASSIQGGEQY | TRBV6-5
ASSLGGSGANVLT | TRBV6-6
ASGLVRLAGGPGEQY | TRBV12-5
ASSSGISFYNSPLH | TRBV2
ASSQGVAASEAF | TRBV4-3
ASSYRRTPPRDTQY | TRBV6-5
ASSLAKTGGYGYT | TRBV2
ASSQVGVSYNEQF | TRBV4-1
ASSDPSGQETQY | TRBV5-1
ASSDRDRYSPLH | TRBV5-8
ASSPRLRGDSNQPQH | TRBV4-1
ASSQSSSASYEQY | TRBV16
ASSLTRTHSNQPQH | TRBV7-9
ASSLAQDQPQH | TRBV5-1
ASSGGVAYNNEQF | TRBV2
ATPLWPAGGSDYGYT | TRBV19
ASSQDGGFGMGKLF | TRBV3-1/TRBV3-2
SVETTGGETQY | TRBV29-1
ASSLGTRTGKSRYLSYEQY | TRBV4-2
ASSLGSGGGSNTQY | TRBV7-2
ASSARPRGGTPTDTQY | TRBV11-2
ASSKGQGNRGEAEAF | TRBV5-4
ASSMQGLYTEAF | TRBV19